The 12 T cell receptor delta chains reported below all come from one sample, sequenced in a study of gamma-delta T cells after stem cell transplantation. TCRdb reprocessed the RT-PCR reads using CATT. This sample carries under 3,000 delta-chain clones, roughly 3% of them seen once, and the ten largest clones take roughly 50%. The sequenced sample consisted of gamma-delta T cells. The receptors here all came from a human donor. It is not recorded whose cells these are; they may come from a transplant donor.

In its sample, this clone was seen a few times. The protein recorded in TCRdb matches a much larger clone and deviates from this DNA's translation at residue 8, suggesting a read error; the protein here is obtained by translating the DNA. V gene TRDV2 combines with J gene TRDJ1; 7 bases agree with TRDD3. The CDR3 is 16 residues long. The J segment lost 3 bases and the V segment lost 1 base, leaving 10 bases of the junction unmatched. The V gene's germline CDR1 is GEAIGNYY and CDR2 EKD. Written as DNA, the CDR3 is TGTGCCTGTGACACTCTACTGAGGGATACTTCCGATAAACTCATCTTT. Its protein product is CACDTLLRDTSDKLIF.

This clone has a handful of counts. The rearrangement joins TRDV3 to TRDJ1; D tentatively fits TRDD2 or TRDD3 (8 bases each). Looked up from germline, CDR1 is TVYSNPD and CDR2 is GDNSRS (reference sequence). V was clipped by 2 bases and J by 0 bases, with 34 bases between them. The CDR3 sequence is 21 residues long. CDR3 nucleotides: TGTGCCTTTCAACCTCTTCCTACTGGTTGGCCTGGGGGACTTTACACCGATAAACTCATCTTT. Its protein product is CAFQPLPTGWPGGLYTDKLIF. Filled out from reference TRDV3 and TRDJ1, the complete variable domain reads CDKVTQSSPDQTVASGSEVVLLCTYDTVYSNPDLFWYRIRPDYSFQFVFYGDNSRSEGADFTQGRFSVKHILTQKAFHLVISPVRTEDSATYYCAFQPLPTGWPGGLYTDKLIFGKGTRVTVEP.

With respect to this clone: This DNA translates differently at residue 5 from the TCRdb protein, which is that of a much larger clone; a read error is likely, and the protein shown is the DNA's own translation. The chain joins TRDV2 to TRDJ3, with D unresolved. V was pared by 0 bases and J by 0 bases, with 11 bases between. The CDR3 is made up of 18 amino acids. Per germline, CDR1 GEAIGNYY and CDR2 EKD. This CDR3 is CACDTAHGSSWDTRQMFF. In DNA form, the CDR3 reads TGTGCCTGTGACACCGCTCACGGAAGCTCCTGGGACACCCGACAGATGTTTTTC.

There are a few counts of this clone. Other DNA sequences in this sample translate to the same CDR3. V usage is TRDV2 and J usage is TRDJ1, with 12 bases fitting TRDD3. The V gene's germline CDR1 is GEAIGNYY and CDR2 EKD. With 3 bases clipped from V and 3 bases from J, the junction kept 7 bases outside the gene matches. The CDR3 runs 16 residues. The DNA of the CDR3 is TGTGCCTGTGACTCTGTACTGGGGGATACTCCCGATAAACTCATCTTT. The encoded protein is CACDSVLGDTPDKLIF.

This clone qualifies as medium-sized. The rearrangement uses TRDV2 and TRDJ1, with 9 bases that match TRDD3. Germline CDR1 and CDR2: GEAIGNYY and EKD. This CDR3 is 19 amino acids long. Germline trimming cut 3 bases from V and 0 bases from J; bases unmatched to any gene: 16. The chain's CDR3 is CACDPVFRTGGPYTDKLIF. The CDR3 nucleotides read TGTGCCTGTGACCCAGTTTTCCGTACTGGGGGACCGTACACCGATAAACTCATCTTT.

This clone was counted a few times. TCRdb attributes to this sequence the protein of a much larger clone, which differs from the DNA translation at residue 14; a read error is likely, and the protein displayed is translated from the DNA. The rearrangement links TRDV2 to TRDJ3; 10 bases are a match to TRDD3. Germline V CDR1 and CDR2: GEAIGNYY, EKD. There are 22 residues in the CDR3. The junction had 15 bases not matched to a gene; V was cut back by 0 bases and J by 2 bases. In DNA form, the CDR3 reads TGTGCCTGTGACACCGCCCCCTTACTGGGGGATCCGGGCCCCTGGGACACCCGACAGATGTTTTTC. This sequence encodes CACDTAPLLGDPGPWDTRQMFF.

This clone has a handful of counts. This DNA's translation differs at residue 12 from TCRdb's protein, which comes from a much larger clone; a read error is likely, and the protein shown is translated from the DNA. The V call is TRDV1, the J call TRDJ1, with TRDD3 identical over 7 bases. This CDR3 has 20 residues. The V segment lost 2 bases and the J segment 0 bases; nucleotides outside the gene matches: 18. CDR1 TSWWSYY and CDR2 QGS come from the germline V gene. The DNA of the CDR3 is TGTGCTCTTGGGGAAAGGTTCCGAAGCTGGGGGGTTGACTACACCGATAAACTCATCTTT. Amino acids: CALGERFRSWGVDYTDKLIF.

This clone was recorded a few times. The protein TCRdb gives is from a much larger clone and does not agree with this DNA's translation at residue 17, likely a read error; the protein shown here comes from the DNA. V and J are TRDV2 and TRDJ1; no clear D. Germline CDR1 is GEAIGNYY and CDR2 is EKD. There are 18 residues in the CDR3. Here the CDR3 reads CACDALTEVGSSTDKLTF. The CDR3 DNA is TGTGCCTGTGACGCGCTTACAGAAGTTGGTAGTTCTACCGATAAACTCACCTTT.

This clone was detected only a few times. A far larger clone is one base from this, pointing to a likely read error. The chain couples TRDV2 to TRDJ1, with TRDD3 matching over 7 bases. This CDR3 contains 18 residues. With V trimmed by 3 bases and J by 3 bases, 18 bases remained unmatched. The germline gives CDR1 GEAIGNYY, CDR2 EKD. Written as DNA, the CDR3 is TGTGCCTGTGACCCCCTGGGGGGCTCCGCCTCGCGGGCCGATAAACTCATCTTT. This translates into CACDPLGGSASRADKLIF.

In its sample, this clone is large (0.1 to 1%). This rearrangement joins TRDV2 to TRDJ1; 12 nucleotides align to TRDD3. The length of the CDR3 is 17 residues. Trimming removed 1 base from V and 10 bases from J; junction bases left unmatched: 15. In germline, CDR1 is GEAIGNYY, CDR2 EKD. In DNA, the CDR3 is TGTGCCTGTGACACTCTACTGGGGGATACTAGTAGTAAGGGACTCATCTTT. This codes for CACDTLLGDTSSKGLIF.

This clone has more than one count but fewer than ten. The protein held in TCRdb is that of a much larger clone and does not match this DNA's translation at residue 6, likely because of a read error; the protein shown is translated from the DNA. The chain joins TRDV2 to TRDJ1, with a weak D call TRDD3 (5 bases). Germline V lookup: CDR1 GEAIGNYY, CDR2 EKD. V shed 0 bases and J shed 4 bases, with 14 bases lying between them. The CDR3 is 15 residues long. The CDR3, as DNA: TGTGCCTGTGACACCGCGGCTGGGAGAAACGATAAACTCATCTTT. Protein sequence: CACDTAAGRNDKLIF.

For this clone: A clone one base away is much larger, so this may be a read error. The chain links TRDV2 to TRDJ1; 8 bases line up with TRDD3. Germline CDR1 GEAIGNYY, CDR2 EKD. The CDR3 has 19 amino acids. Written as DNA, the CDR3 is TGTGCCTGTGATGATGTAAGGTCGGGGGATAAGAGATTCACCGATAAACCCATCTTT. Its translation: CACDDVRSGDKRFTDKPIF.